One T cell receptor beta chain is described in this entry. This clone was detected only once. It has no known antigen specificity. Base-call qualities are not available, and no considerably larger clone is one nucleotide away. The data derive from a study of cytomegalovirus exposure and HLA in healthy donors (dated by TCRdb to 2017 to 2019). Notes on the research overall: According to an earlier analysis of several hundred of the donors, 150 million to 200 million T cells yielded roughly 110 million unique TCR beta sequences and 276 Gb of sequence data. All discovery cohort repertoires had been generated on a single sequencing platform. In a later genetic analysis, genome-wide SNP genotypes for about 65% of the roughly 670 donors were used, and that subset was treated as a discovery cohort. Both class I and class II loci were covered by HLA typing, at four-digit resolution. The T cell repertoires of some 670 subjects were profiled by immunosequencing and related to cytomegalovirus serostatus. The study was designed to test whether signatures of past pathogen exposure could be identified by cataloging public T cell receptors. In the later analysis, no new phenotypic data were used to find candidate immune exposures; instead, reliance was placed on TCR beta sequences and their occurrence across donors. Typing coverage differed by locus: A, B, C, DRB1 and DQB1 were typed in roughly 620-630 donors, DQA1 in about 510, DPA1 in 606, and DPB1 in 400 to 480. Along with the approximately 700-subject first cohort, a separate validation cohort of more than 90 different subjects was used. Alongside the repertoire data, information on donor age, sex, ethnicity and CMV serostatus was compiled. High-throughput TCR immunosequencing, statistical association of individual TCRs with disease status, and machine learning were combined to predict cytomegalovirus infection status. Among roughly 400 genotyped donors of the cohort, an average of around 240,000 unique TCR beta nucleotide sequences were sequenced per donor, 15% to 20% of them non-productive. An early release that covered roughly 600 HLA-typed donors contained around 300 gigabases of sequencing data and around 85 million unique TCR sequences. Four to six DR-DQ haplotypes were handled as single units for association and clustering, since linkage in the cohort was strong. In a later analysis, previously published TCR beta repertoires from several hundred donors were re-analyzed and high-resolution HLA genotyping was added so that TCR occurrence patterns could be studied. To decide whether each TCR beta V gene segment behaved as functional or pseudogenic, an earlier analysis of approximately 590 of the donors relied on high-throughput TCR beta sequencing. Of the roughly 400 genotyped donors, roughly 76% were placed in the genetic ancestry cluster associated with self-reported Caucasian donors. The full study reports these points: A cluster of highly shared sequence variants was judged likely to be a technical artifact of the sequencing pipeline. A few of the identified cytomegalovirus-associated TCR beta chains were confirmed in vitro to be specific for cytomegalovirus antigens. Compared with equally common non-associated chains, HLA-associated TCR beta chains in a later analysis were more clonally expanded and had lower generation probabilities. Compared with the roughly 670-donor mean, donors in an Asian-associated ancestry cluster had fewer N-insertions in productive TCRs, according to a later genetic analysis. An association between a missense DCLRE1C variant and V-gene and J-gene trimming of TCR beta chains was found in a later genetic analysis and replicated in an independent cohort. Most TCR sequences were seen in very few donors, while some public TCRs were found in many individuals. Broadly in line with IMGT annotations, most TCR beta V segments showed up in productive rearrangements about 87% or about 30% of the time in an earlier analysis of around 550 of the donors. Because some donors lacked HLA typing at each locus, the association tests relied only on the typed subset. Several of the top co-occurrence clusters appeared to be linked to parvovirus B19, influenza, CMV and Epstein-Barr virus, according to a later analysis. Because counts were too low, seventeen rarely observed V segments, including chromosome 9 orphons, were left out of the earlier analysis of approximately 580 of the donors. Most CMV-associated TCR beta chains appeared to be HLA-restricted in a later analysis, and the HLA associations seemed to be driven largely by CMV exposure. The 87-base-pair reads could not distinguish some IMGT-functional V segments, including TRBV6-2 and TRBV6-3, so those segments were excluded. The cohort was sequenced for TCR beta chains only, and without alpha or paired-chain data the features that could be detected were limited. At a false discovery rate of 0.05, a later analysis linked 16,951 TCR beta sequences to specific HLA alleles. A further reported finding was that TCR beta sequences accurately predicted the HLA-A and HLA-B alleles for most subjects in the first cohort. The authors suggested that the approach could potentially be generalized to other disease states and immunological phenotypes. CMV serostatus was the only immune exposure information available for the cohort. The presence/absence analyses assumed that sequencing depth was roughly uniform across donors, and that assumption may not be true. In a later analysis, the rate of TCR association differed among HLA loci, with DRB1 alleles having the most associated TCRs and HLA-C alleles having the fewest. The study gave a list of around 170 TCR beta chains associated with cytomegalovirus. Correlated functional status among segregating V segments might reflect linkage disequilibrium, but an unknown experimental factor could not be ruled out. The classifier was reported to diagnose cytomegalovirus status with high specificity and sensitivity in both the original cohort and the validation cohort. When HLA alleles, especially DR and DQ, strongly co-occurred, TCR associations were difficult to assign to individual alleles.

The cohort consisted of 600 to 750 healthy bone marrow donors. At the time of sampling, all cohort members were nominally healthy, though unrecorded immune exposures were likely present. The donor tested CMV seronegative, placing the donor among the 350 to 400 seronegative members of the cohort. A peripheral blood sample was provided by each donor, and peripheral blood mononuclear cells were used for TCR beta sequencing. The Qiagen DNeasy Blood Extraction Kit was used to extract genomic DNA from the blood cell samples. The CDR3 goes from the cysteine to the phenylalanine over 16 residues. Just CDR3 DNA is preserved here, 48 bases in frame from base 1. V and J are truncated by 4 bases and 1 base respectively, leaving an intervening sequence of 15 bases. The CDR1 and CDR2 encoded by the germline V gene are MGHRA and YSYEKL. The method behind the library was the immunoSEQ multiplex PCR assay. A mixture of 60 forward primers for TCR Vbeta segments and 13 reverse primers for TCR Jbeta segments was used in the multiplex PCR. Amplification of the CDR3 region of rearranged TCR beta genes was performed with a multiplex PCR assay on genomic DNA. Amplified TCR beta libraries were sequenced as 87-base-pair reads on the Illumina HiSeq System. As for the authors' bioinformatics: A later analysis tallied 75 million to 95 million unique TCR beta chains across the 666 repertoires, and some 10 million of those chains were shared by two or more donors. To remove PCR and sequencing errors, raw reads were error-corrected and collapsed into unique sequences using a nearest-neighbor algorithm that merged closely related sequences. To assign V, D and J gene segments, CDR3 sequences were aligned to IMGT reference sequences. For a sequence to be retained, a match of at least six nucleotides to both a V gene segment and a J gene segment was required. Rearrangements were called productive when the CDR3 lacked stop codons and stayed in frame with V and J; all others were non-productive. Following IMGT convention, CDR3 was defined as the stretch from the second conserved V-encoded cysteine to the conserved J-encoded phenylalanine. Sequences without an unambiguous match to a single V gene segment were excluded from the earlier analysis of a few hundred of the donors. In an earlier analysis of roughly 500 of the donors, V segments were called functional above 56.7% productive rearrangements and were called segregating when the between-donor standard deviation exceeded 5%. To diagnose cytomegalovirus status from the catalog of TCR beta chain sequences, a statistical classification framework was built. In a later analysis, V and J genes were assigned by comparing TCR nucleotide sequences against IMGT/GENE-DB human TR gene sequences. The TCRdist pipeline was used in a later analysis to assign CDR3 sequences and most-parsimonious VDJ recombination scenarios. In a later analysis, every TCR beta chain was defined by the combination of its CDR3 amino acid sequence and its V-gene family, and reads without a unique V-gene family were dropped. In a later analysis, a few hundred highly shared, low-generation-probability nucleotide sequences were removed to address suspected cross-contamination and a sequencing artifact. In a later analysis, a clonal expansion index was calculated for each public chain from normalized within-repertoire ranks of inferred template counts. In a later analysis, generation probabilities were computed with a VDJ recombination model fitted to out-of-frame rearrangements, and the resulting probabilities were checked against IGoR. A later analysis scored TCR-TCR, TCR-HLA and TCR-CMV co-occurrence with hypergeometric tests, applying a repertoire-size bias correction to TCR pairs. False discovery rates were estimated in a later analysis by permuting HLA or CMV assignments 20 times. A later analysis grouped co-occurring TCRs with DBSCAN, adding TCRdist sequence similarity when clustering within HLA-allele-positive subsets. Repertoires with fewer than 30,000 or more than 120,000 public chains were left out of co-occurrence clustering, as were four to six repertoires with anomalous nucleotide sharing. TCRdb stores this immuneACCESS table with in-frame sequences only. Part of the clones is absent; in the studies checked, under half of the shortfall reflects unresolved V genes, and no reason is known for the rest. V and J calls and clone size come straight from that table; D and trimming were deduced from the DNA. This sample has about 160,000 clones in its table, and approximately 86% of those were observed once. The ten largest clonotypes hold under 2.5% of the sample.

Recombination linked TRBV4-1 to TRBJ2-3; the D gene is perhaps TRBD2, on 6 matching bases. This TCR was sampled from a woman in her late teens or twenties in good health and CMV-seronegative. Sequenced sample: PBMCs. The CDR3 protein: CASSLHPPGGTDTQYF. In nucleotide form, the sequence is TGCGCCAGCAGCCTGCACCCCCCGGGGGGCACAGATACGCAGTATTTT.